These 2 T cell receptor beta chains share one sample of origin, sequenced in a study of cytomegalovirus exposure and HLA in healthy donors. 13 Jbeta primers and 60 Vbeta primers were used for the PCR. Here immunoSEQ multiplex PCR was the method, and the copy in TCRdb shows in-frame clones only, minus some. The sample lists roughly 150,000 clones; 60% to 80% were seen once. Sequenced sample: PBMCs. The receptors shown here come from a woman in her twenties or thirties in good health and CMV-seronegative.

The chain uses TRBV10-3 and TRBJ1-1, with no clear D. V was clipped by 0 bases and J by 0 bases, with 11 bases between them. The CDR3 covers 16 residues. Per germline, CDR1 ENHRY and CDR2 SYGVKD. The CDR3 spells CAISESRVVMNTEAFF. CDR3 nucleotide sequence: TGTGCCATCAGTGAGTCTCGTGTAGTGATGAACACTGAAGCTTTCTTT.

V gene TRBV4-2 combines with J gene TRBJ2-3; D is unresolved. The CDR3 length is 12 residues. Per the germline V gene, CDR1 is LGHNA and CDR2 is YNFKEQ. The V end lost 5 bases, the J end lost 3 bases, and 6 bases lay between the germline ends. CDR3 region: CASSALTDTQYF. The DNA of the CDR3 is TGTGCCAGCAGCGCACTAACAGATACGCAGTATTTT.